These 24 T cell receptor beta chains were all obtained from the same sample, sequenced in a study of T cells after yellow fever vaccination. A single record per CDR3 protein comes from TCRdb applying MiXCR to the 5' RACE reads. This sample has some 250,000 distinct CDR3 sequences, with approximately 3.6% found just once. Sequenced material: PBMCs, taken 15 days after the yellow fever booster vaccination. All receptors come from a man younger than 35 who received the YFV17D yellow fever vaccine.

This clonotype was seen ten or more times. The rearrangement uses TRBV20-1 and TRBJ1-1, with D perhaps TRBD1 (5 bases). The CDR3 consists of 15 residues. Germline V gives CDR1 DFQATT, CDR2 SNEGSKA (reference sequence). With 1 base removed from V and 1 base from J, the gap between germline ends came to 13 bases. In DNA form, the CDR3 reads TGCAGTGCTAGAGGCTGGACAAGAGGGAACACTGAAGCTTTCTTT. Its translation: CSARGWTRGNTEAFF.

This clonotype was detected a few times. V gene TRBV5-1 combines with J gene TRBJ1-1; TRBD1 matches at 7 bases. Germline CDR1 reads SGHRS; CDR2 reads YFSETQ. The V gene end was trimmed by 5 bases and the J gene end by 2 bases; junction bases not matched to a gene: 12. The CDR3 sequence is 16 residues long. CDR3 in DNA: TGCGCCAGCAGGGAAAGCGCCGGGACAGTTAACACTGAAGCTTTCTTT. This encodes CASRESAGTVNTEAFF. Looking up the rest from reference TRBV5-1 and TRBJ1-1 gives the full variable domain: KAGVTQTPRYLIKTRGQQVTLSCSPISGHRSVSWYQQTPGQGLQFLFEYFSETQRNKGNFPGRFSGRQFSNSRSEMNVSTLELGDSALYLCASRESAGTVNTEAFFGQGTRLTVV.

This clonotype was counted at least ten times. The chain employs TRBV7-2 and TRBJ2-2; 8 bases are a match to TRBD2. Germline V lookup: CDR1 SGHTA, CDR2 FQGNSA. J was trimmed by 4 bases and V by 3 bases; bases with no gene match: 4. This CDR3 region has 15 residues. As DNA, the CDR3 is TGTGCCAGCAGCTTCAGCGGGGGCGGCACCGGGGAGCTGTTTTTT. Amino acid sequence: CASSFSGGGTGELFF.

The sample holds many counts of this clonotype. This rearrangement joins TRBV7-9 to TRBJ2-1; D possibly uses TRBD1 or TRBD2 (5 bases each). V was clipped by 0 bases and J by 3 bases, with 6 bases between them. Germline CDR1 and CDR2: SEHNR and FQNEAQ (reference sequence). CDR3 length: 14 residues. DNA of the CDR3: TGTGCCAGCAGCTTAGCGGGGGTCTACAATGAGCAGTTCTTC. It specifies CASSLAGVYNEQFF.

This clonotype was found many times. This chain joins TRBV5-1 and TRBJ2-1, with D uncertain. This CDR3 is 14 amino acids long. Germline V CDR1 and CDR2: SGHRS, YFSETQ. The ends were cut back, 4 bases at V and 10 bases at J, with 18 bases in the middle. CDR3 DNA sequence: TGCGCCAGCAGCATAGGACCCGTGATGGGGGAGCAGTTCTTC. Translating it yields CASSIGPVMGEQFF.

This clonotype appeared once. This chain uses TRBV9 with TRBJ1-4; 7 bases agree with TRBD1. V shed 6 bases, J shed 7 bases, and the junction held 12 bases outside the gene matches. This CDR3 spans 15 amino acids. CDR1 SGDLS and CDR2 YYNGEE come from the germline V gene. CDR3: CASTRSGGSSEKLFF. The CDR3 nucleotides read TGTGCCAGCACCCGATCAGGGGGGTCGAGTGAAAAACTGTTTTTT. Variable domain in full (rest from reference TRBV9 and TRBJ1-4): DSGVTQTPKHLITATGQRVTLRCSPRSGDLSVYWYQQSLDQGLQFLIQYYNGEERAKGNILERFSAQQFPDLHSELNLSSLELGDSALYFCASTRSGGSSEKLFFGSGTQLSVL.

This clonotype was recorded at least ten times. The chain employs TRBV7-6 and TRBJ2-5; no firm D call. Trimming pared 1 base from V and 5 bases from J, leaving 8 bases between. This CDR3 has 13 residues. From germline, CDR1 is SGHVS and CDR2 FNYEAQ. The CDR3 DNA sequence: TGTGCCAGCAGCTTAGGCCCACGGGAGACCCAGTACTTC. Translated, it gives CASSLGPRETQYF.

This clonotype has ten or more counts. The rearrangement links TRBV7-9 to TRBJ2-1, with a tentative D call TRBD1 (6 bases). Trimming removed 7 bases from V and 5 bases from J, with 9 bases in between. The germline V gene has CDR1 SEHNR and CDR2 FQNEAQ (reference sequence). The CDR3 covers 12 residues. CDR3 nucleotide sequence: TGTGCCAGCACCTGGGACAACAATGAGCAGTTCTTC. This gives the protein CASTWDNNEQFF.

This clonotype has ten or more counts. This chain joins TRBV6-6 and TRBJ1-4; maybe TRBD1 (5 bases). The CDR3 contains 15 residues. Germline assignment: CDR1 MNHNY and CDR2 SVGAGI (reference sequence). With 0 bases removed from V and 0 bases from J, the gap between germline ends came to 5 bases. The DNA for the CDR3 is TGTGCCAGCAGTTACTCGGGGGCAACTAATGAAAAACTGTTTTTT. This gives the protein CASSYSGATNEKLFF.

This clonotype has ten or more counts. The V call is TRBV20-1, the J call TRBJ2-5; no clear D gene. The V end lost 3 bases, the J end lost 1 base, and 6 bases lay between the germline ends. CDR1 is DFQATT, CDR2 SNEGSKA, per germline (reference sequence). This CDR3 contains 12 residues. The CDR3 nucleotides are TGCAGTGCTAGTTATGTCCAAGAGACCCAGTACTTC. Its translation: CSASYVQETQYF.

In this sample, this clonotype turned up many times. V usage is TRBV6-5 and J usage is TRBJ1-2; 7 bases align to TRBD1. The germline V gene has CDR1 MNHEY and CDR2 SVGAGI. The junction had 28 bases not matched to a gene; V was cut back by 7 bases and J by 8 bases. CDR3 size: 19 residues. The CDR3 sequence is CASNHGIDRVIRSRGGYTF. For the CDR3, the DNA is TGTGCCAGCAATCACGGGATCGACAGGGTGATTAGATCGCGCGGAGGCTACACCTTC.

This clonotype has a count of ten or more. V gene TRBV7-2 combines with J gene TRBJ1-1; D is undetermined. This CDR3 spans 16 amino acids. Looked up from germline, CDR1 is SGHTA and CDR2 is FQGNSA. The V end lost 1 base, the J end lost 0 bases, and 12 bases lay between the germline ends. CDR3 loop: CASSLGGPGMNTEAFF. CDR3 bases: TGTGCCAGCAGCTTAGGGGGTCCGGGGATGAACACTGAAGCTTTCTTT.

This clonotype has at least ten counts. The V and J genes are TRBV4-3 and TRBJ2-2, with D possibly TRBD1 on 5 matching bases. V was pared by 0 bases and J by 7 bases, with 18 bases between. CDR3 length: 17 amino acids. CDR1 LGHNA and CDR2 YSLEER come from the germline V gene. The CDR3 DNA sequence: TGCGCCAGCAGCCAAGATACGCAGGGAACGTTTGGCGGGGAGCTGTTTTTT. Residues: CASSQDTQGTFGGELFF.

This clonotype was observed at least ten times. The chain combines TRBV6-6 with TRBJ2-3; D may match TRBD1 or TRBD2 (5 bases each). From germline, CDR1 is MNHNY and CDR2 SVGAGI (reference sequence). This CDR3 contains 16 residues. V was clipped by 5 bases and J by 0 bases, with 15 bases between them. CDR3 coding DNA: TGTGCCAGCAGTAGATGGGGGATTTCTAGCACAGATACGCAGTATTTT. Encoded protein: CASSRWGISSTDTQYF.

This clonotype was seen many times. J is TRBJ1-6 and V is TRBV20-1; D remains ambiguous. CDR3 length: 12 residues. V was pared by 5 bases and J by 10 bases, with 12 bases between. Per germline, CDR1 DFQATT and CDR2 SNEGSKA (reference sequence). The CDR3 loop is CSAPDSGSPLHF. The CDR3 coding sequence is TGCAGTGCTCCGGATTCAGGATCACCCCTCCACTTT.

The chain links TRBV4-1 to TRBJ2-2; D might be TRBD1 (6 bases). The germline gives CDR1 MGHRA, CDR2 YSYEKL. The CDR3 runs to 16 residues. Trimming stripped 4 bases from V and 2 bases from J, with 14 bases between. DNA of the CDR3: TGCGCCAGCAGCCGGACGAGACAGGCCAACACCGGGGAGCTGTTTTTT. Protein sequence: CASSRTRQANTGELFF.

This clonotype was counted ten times or more. V usage is TRBV4-1 and J usage is TRBJ2-2; 11 positions agree with TRBD1. CDR3 length: 18 residues. V was pared by 5 bases and J by 2 bases, with 10 bases of the junction left unmatched. Germline CDR1 MGHRA, CDR2 YSYEKL. CDR3 sequence: CASSYPRTGGANTGELFF. In DNA, the CDR3 is TGCGCCAGCAGCTATCCCCGGACAGGGGGCGCAAACACCGGGGAGCTGTTTTTT.

In its sample, this clonotype was seen many times. The chain recombines TRBV3-1 with TRBJ1-6; D remains unclear. CDR1 is LGHDT and CDR2 is YNNKEL in the germline V gene (reference sequence). Between the trimmed V and J ends, which lost 3 bases and 8 bases, there was a span of 14 bases. The CDR3 has 15 amino acids. The CDR3 DNA reads as TGTGCCAGCAGCCAGGCCCCGGGCCTAGATTCACCCCTCCACTTT. It translates to CASSQAPGLDSPLHF.

At least ten counts were recorded for this clonotype. V usage is TRBV6-5 and J usage is TRBJ2-5; D call uncertain. This CDR3 contains 13 residues. The germline V gene has CDR1 MNHEY and CDR2 SVGAGI. The V end lost 0 bases, the J end lost 6 bases, and 8 bases lay between the germline ends. CDR3 loop: CASSYSGSKTQYF. CDR3 nucleotide sequence: TGTGCCAGCAGTTACTCAGGGTCAAAGACCCAGTACTTC.

This clonotype was detected ten times or more. The chain combines TRBV12-3 or TRBV12-4 with TRBJ1-4; 8 bases fit TRBD1. CDR3 size: 16 residues. Trimming removed 6 bases from V and 8 bases from J; junction bases left unmatched: 14. CDR3 bases: TGTGCCAGCAGGTTGTCCCGACAGGGGTATTGGGAAAAACTGTTTTTT. This codes for CASRLSRQGYWEKLFF.

This clonotype was seen at least ten times. The rearrangement links TRBV6-2 or TRBV6-3 to TRBJ2-4; possibly TRBD1 or TRBD2 for D (6 bases each). Germline-derived CDR1 and CDR2 are MNHEY and SVGEGT. This CDR3 region has 11 residues. V lost 8 bases and J 10 bases, leaving 12 bases between the germline ends. This chain's CDR3 is CASGSGAIQYF. CDR3 bases: TGTGCCAGCGGTTCGGGGGCTATTCAGTACTTC.

This clonotype was seen repeatedly, ten times or more. The rearrangement links TRBV6-1 to TRBJ1-2; D gene ambiguous. CDR3 length: 15 amino acids. The ends were cut back, 2 bases at V and 4 bases at J, with 14 bases in the middle. Germline values: CDR1 MNHNS, CDR2 SASEGT. The CDR3 coding sequence is TGTGCCAGCAGTGAATTTGAGGGTTGGAGCTATGGCTACACCTTC. This codes for CASSEFEGWSYGYTF.

This clonotype was seen ten or more times. The CDR3 loop is CASSQKGPAGTDTQYF. The DNA for the CDR3 is TGTGCCAGTAGTCAAAAGGGACCGGCGGGGACAGATACGCAGTATTTT. The genes are TRBV19 and TRBJ2-3; a weak D match, TRBD2 (6 bases). Germline V lookup: CDR1 LNHDA, CDR2 SQIVND (reference sequence). There are 16 residues in the CDR3. Trimming removed 5 bases from V and 3 bases from J, with 18 bases in between.

This clonotype appeared many times. The J gene is TRBJ2-5, the V gene TRBV12-3 or TRBV12-4, with D perhaps matching TRBD2 (7 bases). The CDR3 has 15 residues. The V end was cut by 4 bases, the J end by 3 bases, with 15 bases between. The CDR3 protein is CASSWGGPREETQYF. The CDR3 nucleotides are TGTGCCAGCAGTTGGGGGGGGCCTAGGGAAGAGACCCAGTACTTC.